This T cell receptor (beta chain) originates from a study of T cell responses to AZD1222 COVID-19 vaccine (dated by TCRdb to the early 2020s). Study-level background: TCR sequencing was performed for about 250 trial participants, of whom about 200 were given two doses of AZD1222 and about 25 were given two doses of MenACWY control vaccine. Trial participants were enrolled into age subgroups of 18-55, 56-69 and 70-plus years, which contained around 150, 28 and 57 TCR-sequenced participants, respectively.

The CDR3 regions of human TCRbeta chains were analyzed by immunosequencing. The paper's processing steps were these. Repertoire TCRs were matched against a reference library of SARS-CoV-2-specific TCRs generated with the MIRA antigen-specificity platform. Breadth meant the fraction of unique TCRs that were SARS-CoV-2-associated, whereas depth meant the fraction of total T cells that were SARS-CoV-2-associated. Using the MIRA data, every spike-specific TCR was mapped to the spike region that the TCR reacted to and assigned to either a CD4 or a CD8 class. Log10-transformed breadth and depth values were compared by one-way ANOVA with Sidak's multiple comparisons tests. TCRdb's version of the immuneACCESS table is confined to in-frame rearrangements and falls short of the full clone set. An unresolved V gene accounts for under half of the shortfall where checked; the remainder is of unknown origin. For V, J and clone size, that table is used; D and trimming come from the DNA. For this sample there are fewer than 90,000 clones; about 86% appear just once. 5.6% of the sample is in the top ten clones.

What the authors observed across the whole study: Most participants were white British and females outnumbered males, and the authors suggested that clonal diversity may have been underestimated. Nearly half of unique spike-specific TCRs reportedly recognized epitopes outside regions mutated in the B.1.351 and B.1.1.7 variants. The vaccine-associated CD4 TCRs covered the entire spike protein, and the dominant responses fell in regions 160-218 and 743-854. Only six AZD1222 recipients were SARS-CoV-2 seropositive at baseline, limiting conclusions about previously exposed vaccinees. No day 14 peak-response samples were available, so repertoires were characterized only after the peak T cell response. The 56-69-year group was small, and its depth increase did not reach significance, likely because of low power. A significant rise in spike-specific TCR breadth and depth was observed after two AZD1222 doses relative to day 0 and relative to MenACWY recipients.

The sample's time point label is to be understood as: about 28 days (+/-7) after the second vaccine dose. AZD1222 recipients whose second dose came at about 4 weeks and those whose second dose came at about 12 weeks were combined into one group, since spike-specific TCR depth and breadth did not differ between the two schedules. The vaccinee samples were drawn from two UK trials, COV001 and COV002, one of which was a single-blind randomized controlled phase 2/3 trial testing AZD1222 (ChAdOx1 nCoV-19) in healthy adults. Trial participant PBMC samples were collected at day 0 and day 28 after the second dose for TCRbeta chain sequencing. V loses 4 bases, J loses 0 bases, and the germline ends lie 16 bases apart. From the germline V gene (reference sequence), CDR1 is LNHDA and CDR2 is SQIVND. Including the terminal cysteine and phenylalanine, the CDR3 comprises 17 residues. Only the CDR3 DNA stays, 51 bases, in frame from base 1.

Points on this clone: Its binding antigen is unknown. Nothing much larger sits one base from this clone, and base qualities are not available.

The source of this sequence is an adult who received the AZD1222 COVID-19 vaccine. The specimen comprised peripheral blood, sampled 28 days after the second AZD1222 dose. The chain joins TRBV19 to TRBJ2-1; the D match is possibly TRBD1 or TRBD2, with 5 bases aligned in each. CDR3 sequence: CASSRSIGASSYNEQFF. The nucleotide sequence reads TGTGCCAGTAGTAGGAGCATCGGGGCGAGCTCCTACAATGAGCAGTTCTTC.